This paragraph covers one TCR beta chain sequence. No antigen is known for it. Relative to the germline gene, one junction end is altered; a read error may explain this. Germline assignment: CDR1 MNHEY and CDR2 SVGAGI. This CDR3 spans 14 amino acids. TCRdb's copy holds only in-frame clones and misses some; the assay was immunoSEQ multiplex PCR. In the table there are about 510,000 clones, almost 97% of which are singletons. The sample is drawn from a study of shared clonotypes between healthy human individuals. Study-level findings and limits: Larger estimated richness was generally recorded for naive subsets relative to memory subsets.

Sequencing used naive CD4+ T cells sorted from blood. Subset meaning: CD45RA+ positively selected. The clonotype originates from a woman between 25 and 40 years old in good health. The V gene is TRBV6-5, the J gene TRBJ1-5, with a tentative D call TRBD1 (6 bases). CDR3 loop: CAISAEGVDQPQHF. CDR3 sequence (DNA): TGTGCCATCAGTGCCGAGGGGGTCGATCAGCCCCAGCATTTT.